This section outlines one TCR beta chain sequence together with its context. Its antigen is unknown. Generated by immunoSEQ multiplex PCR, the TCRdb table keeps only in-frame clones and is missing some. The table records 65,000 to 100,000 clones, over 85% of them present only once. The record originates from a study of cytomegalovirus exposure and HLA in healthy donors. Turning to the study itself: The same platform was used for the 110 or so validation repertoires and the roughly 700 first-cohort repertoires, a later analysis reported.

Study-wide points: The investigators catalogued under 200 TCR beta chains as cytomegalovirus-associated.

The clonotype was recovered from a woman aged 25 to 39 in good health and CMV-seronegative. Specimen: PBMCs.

The CDR3 nucleotides are TGTGCCAGTAGCCGGTCAGGCTCTGGAAACACCATATATTTT. Protein: CASSRSGSGNTIYF. The chain has TRBV19 and TRBJ1-3, with no clear D. V shed 6 bases and J shed 0 bases, with 9 bases lying between them. The CDR3 length is 14 residues. From germline, CDR1 is LNHDA and CDR2 SQIVND (reference sequence).